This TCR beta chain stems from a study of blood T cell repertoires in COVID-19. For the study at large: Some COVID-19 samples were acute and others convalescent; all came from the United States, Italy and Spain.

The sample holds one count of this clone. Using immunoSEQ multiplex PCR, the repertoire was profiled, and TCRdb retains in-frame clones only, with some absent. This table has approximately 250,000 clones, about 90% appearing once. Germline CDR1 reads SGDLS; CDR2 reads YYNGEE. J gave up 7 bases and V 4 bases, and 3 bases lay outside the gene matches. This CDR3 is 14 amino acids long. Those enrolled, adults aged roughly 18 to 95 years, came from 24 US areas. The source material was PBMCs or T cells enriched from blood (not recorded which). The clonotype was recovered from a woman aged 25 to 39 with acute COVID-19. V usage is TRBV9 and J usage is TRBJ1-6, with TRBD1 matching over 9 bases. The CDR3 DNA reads TGTGCCAGCAGCCCAGGGACAGGGAATTCACCCCTCCACTTT. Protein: CASSPGTGNSPLHF.